This entry describes one T cell receptor beta chain. This record comes from a study of blood T cell repertoires in COVID-19. Background on the study: The cDNA or gDNA used as material had been derived from T cells, B-cell-depleted T cells, or PBMCs.

This CDR3 spans 15 amino acids. The V segment lost 0 bases and the J segment 3 bases; nucleotides outside the gene matches: 3. The V gene's germline CDR1 is SGHRS and CDR2 YFSETQ. Libraries were prepared by immunoSEQ multiplex PCR; TCRdb keeps only in-frame clonotypes and omits some of them. The sample includes about 81,000 clones, 75% to 95% of them seen just once. The receptor was derived from a woman between 50 and 59 years old in a cohort sampled during active COVID-19. This rearrangement joins TRBV5-1 to TRBJ2-1; 7 bases are shared with TRBD2. The sequenced sample consisted of peripheral blood. In DNA, the CDR3 is TGCGCCAGCAGCTTGGTGGCTAGCGGCTACAATGAGCAGTTCTTC. Amino acids: CASSLVASGYNEQFF.